A selection of T cell receptor beta chains follows, all from one sample in a study of cytomegalovirus exposure and HLA in healthy donors. Only in-frame clones appear in the TCRdb table, and some are missing; sequencing was by immunoSEQ multiplex PCR. The sample includes 60,000 to 75,000 clones, approximately 70% seen only once; the top ten take about 5.7%. The sample taken for sequencing was PBMCs. The receptor source for this set is a man in his fifties or sixties in good health and CMV-seronegative. The CDR3 runs from the conserved cysteine through the conserved F or W. The D gene is left open where the match is weak. Expanded clones are given a class, and other clones once, few, many or no size at all.

15,TRBV10-2,TRBD2,-,TRBJ2-3,TGCGCCAGCAGTGAGTCATGGCTAGCGGGGGATACGCAGTATTTT,CASSESWLAGDTQYF
15,TRBV2,TRBD1,once,TRBJ2-5,TGTGCCAGCCCGAAGGACAGGGGTCGTCGCGAGACCCAGTACTTC,CASPKDRGRRETQYF
13,TRBV29-1,TRBD1,-,TRBJ1-2,TGCAGCGGATGGACAGGGGCTAACTATGGCTACACCTTC,CSGWTGANYGYTF
14,TRBV2,-,-,TRBJ2-1,TGTGCCAGCAGTGAAACCGGGGGAAGGAATGAGCAGTTCTTC,CASSETGGRNEQFF
17,TRBV7-9,TRBD1,-,TRBJ1-3,TGTGCCAGCAGCTTAGGTGGACAGGGGAAGAGAGGAAACACCATATATTTT,CASSLGGQGKRGNTIYF
15,TRBV4-1,TRBD1,-,TRBJ2-7,TGCGCCAGCAGCCAAGATTTTCAGGGGGCTGGCGAGCAGTACTTC,CASSQDFQGAGEQYF
15,TRBV6-1,-,few,TRBJ1-1,TGTGCCAGCAGTGAAGCGCTAGGGGCCTTTACTGAAGCTTTCTTT,CASSEALGAFTEAFF
14,TRBV7-9,-,-,TRBJ1-1,TGTGCCAGCAGCGCCCCGGGAACCCATGCTGAAGCTTTCTTT,CASSAPGTHAEAFF
15,TRBV7-2,TRBD1,-,TRBJ1-2,TGTGCCAGCAGCTTGAGTGCGACAGGGGGATATGGCTACACCTTC,CASSLSATGGYGYTF
19,TRBV12-2,-,-,TRBJ1-1,TGTGCAAGTCGCCACTTTCCCTCTCGACTCGAGCAAATGAACACTGAAGCTTTCTTT,CASRHFPSRLEQMNTEAFF
12,TRBV30,TRBD1,-,TRBJ1-2,TGTGCCTGTACAGGGGTTTGGTATGGCTACACCTTC,CACTGVWYGYTF
15,TRBV6-1,TRBD1,-,TRBJ1-2,TGTGCCAGCCTCCTCCAGGGGGTTCCCCTCTATGGCTACACCTTC,CASLLQGVPLYGYTF
18,TRBV7-9,-,-,TRBJ2-5,TGTGCCAGCAGCTCCATCAAAGAGCGAAGAGGGTGGTGGGAGACCCAGTACTTC,CASSSIKERRGWWETQYF
13,TRBV5-1,-,-,TRBJ2-1,TGCGCCAGCAGCTTCTTTCCCTACAATGAGCAGTTCTTC,CASSFFPYNEQFF
14,TRBV19,-,-,TRBJ1-5,TGTGCCAGCCGCATGGCGGGGGCGGGACAGCCCCAGCATTTT,CASRMAGAGQPQHF
16,TRBV6-6,TRBD2,-,TRBJ2-2,TGTGCCAGCAGTTTATTAGCGGGGGGGAACACCGGGGAGCTGTTTTTT,CASSLLAGGNTGELFF
16,TRBV11-2,TRBD2,-,TRBJ2-3,TGTGCCAGCAGCCCACTAGCGGGGGCCCGCACAGATACGCAGTATTTT,CASSPLAGARTDTQYF
12,TRBV29-1,-,-,TRBJ1-5,TGCAGCGTTGGTGGGGGGGGACAGCCCCAGCATTTT,CSVGGGGQPQHF
15,TRBV10-3,TRBD2,-,TRBJ2-7,TGTGCCATCAGTGACGCGGGGGGGCTACCCTACGAGCAGTACTTC,CAISDAGGLPYEQYF
15,TRBV10-1,TRBD1,-,TRBJ1-2,TGCGCCAGCAGTGACTCGGGACAGGGATTCGGTGGCTACACCTTC,CASSDSGQGFGGYTF
14,TRBV29-1,TRBD2,-,TRBJ2-2,TGCAGCGCCGCGGCGGGGGGCAGGGGCGGGGAGCTGTTTTTT,CSAAAGGRGGELFF
13,TRBV19,-,-,TRBJ1-5,TGTGCCAGTAGTATCCGTAGGGGGCAGCCCCAGCATTTT,CASSIRRGQPQHF
18,TRBV5-1,TRBD2,few,TRBJ2-3,TGCGCCAGCAGCTTGGGTTCTAGCGGGGGTTTCCGGATAGATACGCAGTATTTT,CASSLGSSGGFRIDTQYF
15,TRBV28,-,once,TRBJ1-3,TGTGCCAGCAGTCCAGGCAGATCCTCTGGAAACACCATATATTTT,CASSPGRSSGNTIYF